Listed here are 25 T cell receptor beta chains from one sample, sequenced in a study of radiotherapy plus CTLA-4 blockade in lung cancer (dated by TCRdb to the late 2010s). The library was built by means of the immunoSEQ multiplex PCR assay. TCRdb retrieved this table from immuneACCESS and kept in-frame rearrangements only. Not all clones are present; in checked studies, unresolved V genes account for under half, and no reason is known for the remainder. The table for this sample lists about 100,000 clones; approximately 83% of them were counted only once. Around 0.8% of the sample comes from the top ten. Material: peripheral blood, obtained from a patient treated with radiotherapy plus ipilimumab. These receptors were taken from a human donor with non-small cell lung cancer who had stable disease on radiotherapy plus ipilimumab.

The chain couples TRBV6-6 to TRBJ1-6; D not certain. Trimming removed 6 bases from V and 7 bases from J, with 13 bases in between. This CDR3 region has 14 residues. CDR1 is MNHNY, CDR2 SVGAGI, per germline (reference sequence). The CDR3: CASRVDGRNSPLHF. The CDR3 DNA reads as TGTGCCAGCAGGGTAGACGGTAGGAATTCACCCCTCCACTTT.

The chain uses TRBV10-2 and TRBJ2-3, with D unresolved. Germline CDR1 reads WSHSY; CDR2 reads SAAADI. This CDR3 comprises 11 residues. V gave up 7 bases and J gave up 5 bases, with 7 bases separating them. The CDR3 DNA reads TGCGCCAGCAATTACTTAGATACGCAGTATTTT. This codes for CASNYLDTQYF.

The chain is built from TRBV6-5 and TRBJ1-4; D not certain. From germline, CDR1 is MNHEY and CDR2 SVGAGI. V was trimmed by 6 bases and J by 7 bases, leaving 15 bases between them. The CDR3 is made up of 14 amino acids. The DNA of the CDR3 is TGTGCCAGCAGAGTATCTTACGGGAGTGAAAAACTGTTTTTT. This sequence encodes CASRVSYGSEKLFF.

The chain employs TRBV6-6 and TRBJ1-5; 7 positions match TRBD1. With 6 bases clipped from V and 0 bases from J, the junction kept 5 bases outside the gene matches. Germline V gives CDR1 MNHNY, CDR2 SVGAGI (reference sequence). This CDR3 region has 15 residues. In DNA form, the CDR3 reads TGTGCCAGCAGATTGGGACAGCCTAGCAATCAGCCCCAGCATTTT. This sequence encodes CASRLGQPSNQPQHF.

The gene calls are TRBV4-1 and TRBJ1-3, with a possible D match to TRBD1 (5 bases). In germline, CDR1 is MGHRA, CDR2 YSYEKL. The CDR3 is 17 residues long. Deletions cut 1 base from V and 1 base from J, with 14 bases between. CDR3 in DNA: TGCGCCAGCAGCCAAGGCTCTACAGGCCCATCTGGAAACACCATATATTTT. Encoded protein: CASSQGSTGPSGNTIYF.

The chain couples TRBV4-1 to TRBJ2-6; no reliable D call. V was pared by 1 base and J by 4 bases, with 8 bases between. Germline lookup yields CDR1 MGHRA and CDR2 YSYEKL. The CDR3 is 15 residues long. The CDR3 DNA reads TGCGCCAGCAGCCAAGCTGCGGCGGGGGCCAACGTCCTGACTTTC. Residues: CASSQAAAGANVLTF.

Concerning this clone: The junction shows a germline mismatch at one end, possibly a read error. The rearrangement uses TRBV9 and TRBJ2-7; D may correspond to TRBD1 or TRBD2 (6 bases each). Germline values: CDR1 SGDLS, CDR2 YYNGEE. This CDR3 has 17 residues. The CDR3 protein is CASSPKGGPASSHEQYF. The CDR3 DNA follows: TGTGCCAGCAGCCCTAAGGGGGGACCCGCTAGCTCCCACGAGCAGTACTTC.

The J gene is TRBJ2-1, the V gene TRBV5-8; D remains ambiguous. The CDR3 has 15 amino acids. V lost 2 bases and J lost 0, with 9 bases in between. CDR1 SGHTS and CDR2 YDEGEE come from the germline V gene. CDR3 amino acids: CASSLGKFSYNEQFF. For the CDR3, the DNA is TGTGCCAGCAGCTTAGGGAAGTTCTCCTACAATGAGCAGTTCTTC.

The chain combines TRBV6-1 with TRBJ1-3; possibly TRBD1 for D (5 bases). CDR1 is MNHNS and CDR2 is SASEGT in the germline V gene. Trimming removed 9 bases at V and 0 bases at J, with 12 bases between. The CDR3 loop spans 14 amino acids. The CDR3 spells CASQAGPSGNTIYF. CDR3 bases: TGTGCCAGTCAGGCAGGGCCCTCTGGAAACACCATATATTTT.

For this clone: The same CDR3 also results from other DNA sequences found in this sample. This chain links TRBV28 with TRBJ1-5; 9 bases line up with TRBD1. Germline V lookup: CDR1 MDHEN, CDR2 SYDVKM. The ends lost 6 bases at V and 4 bases at J; junction bases unmatched: 7. The CDR3 is 15 amino acids. The CDR3 DNA reads as TGTGCCAGCAGCTCCCCCGGGACAGGGAATCAGCCCCAGCATTTT. This gives the protein CASSSPGTGNQPQHF.

The rearrangement links TRBV14 to TRBJ1-1, with 7 positions matching TRBD1. The ends lost 4 bases at V and 11 bases at J; junction bases unmatched: 7. Per the germline V gene, CDR1 is SGHDN and CDR2 is FVKESK. This CDR3 is 12 amino acids long. CDR3 nucleotide sequence: TGTGCCAGCAGCCTCCGGACAGGTTGGGCTTTCTTT. As protein: CASSLRTGWAFF.

For this clone: Sequence at one end of the junction differs from germline and may be a read error. This sequence joins TRBV7-3 and TRBJ2-3; tentative D call: TRBD2 (6 bases). Germline-derived CDR1 and CDR2 are SGHTA and FQGTGA. The CDR3 contains 14 residues. The CDR3 nucleotides are TGTGCCGGCAGCTTAGTCGGGAGAGGAGATACGCAGTATTTT. It yields the protein CAGSLVGRGDTQYF.

The chain combines TRBV5-4 with TRBJ2-5; D is unclear. The V end was cut by 1 base, the J end by 2 bases, with 9 bases between. Germline V CDR1 and CDR2: SGHNT, YYREEE (reference sequence). The CDR3 spans 14 residues. The CDR3 DNA reads as TGTGCCAGCAGCTTGAACAAGTGGCAAGAGACCCAGTACTTC. Translated, it gives CASSLNKWQETQYF. Combining the CDR3 with reference TRBV5-4 and TRBJ2-5 gives the whole variable domain ETGVTQSPTHLIKTRGQQVTLRCSSQSGHNTVSWYQQALGQGPQFIFQYYREEENGRGNFPPRFSGLQFPNYSSELNVNALELDDSALYLCASSLNKWQETQYFGPGTRLLVL.

The V call is TRBV30, the J call TRBJ1-1; D gene unclear. V lost 0 bases and J 2 bases, leaving 19 bases between the germline ends. This CDR3 region has 17 residues. Germline CDR1 GTSNPN, CDR2 SVGIG (reference sequence). CDR3 bases: TGTGCCTGGAGTGTACTACTCCCAGACTTGATAAACACTGAAGCTTTCTTT. This sequence encodes CAWSVLLPDLINTEAFF.

The chain couples TRBV5-1 to TRBJ2-7; no definite D call. Looked up from germline, CDR1 is SGHRS and CDR2 is YFSETQ. V was clipped by 0 bases and J by 2 bases, with 12 bases between them. This CDR3 is 15 amino acids long. The CDR3 reads CASSLAGSHTYEQYF. The CDR3, as DNA: TGCGCCAGCAGCTTGGCCGGATCCCATACCTACGAGCAGTACTTC.

This clone was observed a few times. The chain recombines TRBV6-1 with TRBJ2-7, with unresolved D. The germline V gene encodes CDR1 MNHNS and CDR2 SASEGT. Trimming removed 0 bases from V and 0 bases from J, with 9 bases in between. The CDR3 consists of 15 residues. The CDR3 loop reads CASSEANSFSYEQYF. The CDR3 bases are TGTGCCAGCAGTGAAGCGAACAGCTTCTCCTACGAGCAGTACTTC.

The V call is TRBV7-9, the J call TRBJ1-1; possible D gene TRBD1, 5 bases. CDR1 and CDR2 from the germline V gene are SEHNR and FQNEAQ (reference sequence). The CDR3 runs to 13 residues. Trimming shortened V by 6 bases and J by 1 base, and 9 bases separated the two germline ends. CDR3 protein: CASRFTGNTEAFF. The CDR3 coding sequence is TGTGCCAGCAGATTTACAGGGAACACTGAAGCTTTCTTT. Full variable domain (outside the CDR3, taken from reference TRBV7-9 and TRBJ1-1): DTGVSQNPRHKITKRGQNVTFRCDPISEHNRLYWYRQTLGQGPEFLTYFQNEAQLEKSRLLSDRFSAERPKGSFSTLEIQRTEQGDSAMYLCASRFTGNTEAFFGQGTRLTVV.

V and J are TRBV28 and TRBJ1-5, with D uncertain. This CDR3 spans 15 amino acids. Germline V gives CDR1 MDHEN, CDR2 SYDVKM. Trimming took 2 bases from V and 10 from J, leaving 18 bases between them. CDR3 bases: TGTGCCAGCAGTTTAGACCCCGGACCTCTAAGACCCCAGCATTTT. Amino acids: CASSLDPGPLRPQHF.

The chain employs TRBV5-1 and TRBJ1-1, with TRBD1 matching 7 bases. CDR1 is SGHRS, CDR2 YFSETQ, per germline. This CDR3 spans 15 amino acids. With 2 bases clipped from V and 2 bases from J, the junction kept 6 bases outside the gene matches. The CDR3 reads CASSFSGTDNTEAFF. The CDR3, as DNA: TGCGCCAGCAGCTTCTCCGGGACAGACAACACTGAAGCTTTCTTT.

The chain recombines TRBV10-3 with TRBJ2-4, with TRBD2 matching 11 bases. The V segment lost 8 bases and the J segment 1 base; nucleotides outside the gene matches: 4. There are 15 residues in the CDR3. Germline CDR1 is ENHRY and CDR2 is SYGVKD. CDR3 sequence reads: CAISSGGTAKNIQYF. CDR3 nucleotide sequence: TGTGCCATCTCTAGCGGGGGGACCGCCAAAAACATTCAGTACTTC.

The V and J genes are TRBV19 and TRBJ2-7; TRBD1 matches 9 bases. The J segment lost 3 bases and the V segment lost 3 bases, leaving 6 bases of the junction unmatched. The CDR3 extends over 15 amino acids. The germline V gene has CDR1 LNHDA and CDR2 SQIVND (reference sequence). For the CDR3, the DNA is TGTGCCAGTAGTATTGTGGACAGGGGAATCTACGAGCAGTACTTC. Protein sequence: CASSIVDRGIYEQYF.

The V call is TRBV6-6, the J call TRBJ1-1, with D possibly being TRBD1 (6 bases). This CDR3 contains 13 residues. V was pared by 10 bases and J by 4 bases, with 16 bases between. Germline lookup yields CDR1 MNHNY and CDR2 SVGAGI (reference sequence). CDR3 sequence: CATIDRRVTEAFF. In DNA, the CDR3 is TGTGCCACCATAGACAGGAGAGTCACTGAAGCTTTCTTT.

The chain joins TRBV9 to TRBJ2-2; 7 bases are a match to TRBD1. Germline assignment: CDR1 SGDLS and CDR2 YYNGEE. The CDR3 runs 15 residues. Trimming took 0 bases from V and 7 from J; bases not matched to a gene: 6. The CDR3 reads CASSVAVGGFGELFF. In DNA form, the CDR3 reads TGTGCCAGCAGCGTAGCAGTAGGGGGCTTCGGGGAGCTGTTTTTT.

V and J are TRBV9 and TRBJ2-3, with D possibly matching TRBD2 (6 bases). CDR1 and CDR2 (germline): SGDLS, YYNGEE. The CDR3 is 15 amino acids. The V end was cut by 2 bases, the J end by 2 bases, with 12 bases between. The CDR3 reads CASSVQGLLTDTQYF. CDR3 nucleotides: TGTGCCAGCAGCGTCCAGGGACTCCTCACAGATACGCAGTATTTT.

The chain links TRBV18 to TRBJ2-2; D is uncertain. CDR3 length: 12 residues. Germline-derived CDR1 and CDR2 are KGHSH and LQKENI. Trimming left V 3 bases short and J 7 bases short, with 6 bases between. Here the CDR3 DNA reads TGTGCCAGCTCACCCGGGCTCGGGGAGCTGTTTTTT. This codes for CASSPGLGELFF.